These 17 T cell receptor beta chains were sequenced from one sample in a study of T-cell memory formation after mild COVID-19. In TCRdb, the 5' RACE reads were re-called with MiXCR into one record per CDR3 protein. The table has fewer than 550,000 distinct CDR3 sequences, over 15% seen once; the top ten hold 7.5% to 10%. The material sequenced was PBMCs or a T cell subset sorted from them (not recorded which). The source of these receptors is an adult woman who had mild COVID-19 (a few samples of this study predate the infection). Cell type and time point are not known.

The sample holds many counts of this clonotype. The chain joins TRBV9 to TRBJ1-6; D is ambiguous. Germline V gene data show CDR1 as SGDLS and CDR2 as YYNGEE. The CDR3 sequence is 15 residues long. V lost 4 bases and J lost 7, with 15 bases in between. CDR3 amino acids: CASSPRTSLNSPLHF. CDR3 nucleotide sequence: TGTGCCAGCAGCCCCCGGACGAGCCTAAATTCACCCCTCCACTTT.

Ten or more counts support this clonotype. The chain uses TRBV7-3 and TRBJ2-3; D tentatively reads TRBD1 or TRBD2 (6 bases each). From germline, CDR1 is SGHTA and CDR2 FQGTGA. Between the trimmed V and J ends, which lost 0 bases and 1 base, there was a span of 8 bases. This CDR3 spans 15 amino acids. The CDR3 reads CASSLTGGGTDTQYF. The CDR3 DNA reads as TGTGCCAGCAGCTTAACCGGGGGCGGCACAGATACGCAGTATTTT.

CDR3 region: CASSHLLAGAETQYF. CDR3 nucleotide sequence: TGTGCCAGCAGCCACCTACTAGCGGGGGCTGAGACCCAGTACTTC. V and J are TRBV3-1 and TRBJ2-5; TRBD2 agrees at 11 bases. The CDR3 has 15 amino acids. The junction had 5 bases not matched to a gene; V was cut back by 3 bases and J by 5 bases. Per germline, CDR1 LGHDT and CDR2 YNNKEL (reference sequence).

V usage is TRBV5-1 and J usage is TRBJ1-5; D uncertain. Germline V gives CDR1 SGHRS, CDR2 YFSETQ. CDR3 length equals 16 residues. V lost 0 bases to trimming and J lost 1 base, with 11 bases between them. The CDR3 sequence is CASSLGAGGSNQPQHF. DNA for the CDR3: TGCGCCAGCAGCTTGGGAGCAGGCGGCAGCAATCAGCCCCAGCATTTT.

The chain employs TRBV14 and TRBJ1-5; the D gene is possibly TRBD1 (6 bases). The V gene lost 9 bases and the J gene lost 5 bases, with 26 bases spanning the gap. The germline V gene has CDR1 SGHDN and CDR2 FVKESK. This CDR3 contains 17 residues. CDR3 residues: CARHKGHSHKTDQPQHF. The DNA of the CDR3 is TGTGCCAGACATAAGGGACATTCCCACAAGACCGATCAGCCCCAGCATTTT.

The chain recombines TRBV3-1 with TRBJ2-7; possibly TRBD1 for D (5 bases). V gave up 4 bases and J gave up 7 bases, with 8 bases separating them. CDR1 is LGHDT, CDR2 YNNKEL, per germline (reference sequence). CDR3 length equals 11 residues. CDR3 sequence: CASSRQNEQYF. The DNA for the CDR3 is TGTGCCAGCAGCCGACAGAATGAGCAGTACTTC.

The V and J genes are TRBV5-5 and TRBJ2-3; D not certain. This CDR3 has 14 amino acids. Germline loops: CDR1 SGHKS, CDR2 YYEKEE (reference sequence). V gave up 0 bases and J gave up 2 bases, with 7 bases separating them. The CDR3 sequence is CASSLVGTTDTQYF. The DNA of the CDR3 is TGTGCCAGCAGCTTGGTGGGCACCACAGATACGCAGTATTTT.

This clonotype was recorded a few times. The V and J genes are TRBV18 and TRBJ1-4, with D perhaps TRBD1 (5 bases). CDR3 length equals 15 residues. V lost 2 bases to trimming and J lost 2 bases, with 9 bases between them. The germline V gene encodes CDR1 KGHSH and CDR2 LQKENI. The CDR3 DNA reads TGTGCCAGCTCACCAGGGGCGTCGACTAATGAAAAACTGTTTTTT. Translated: CASSPGASTNEKLFF.

The chain recombines TRBV5-6 with TRBJ2-7; D unclear. CDR3 length: 14 residues. V was shortened by 4 bases and J by 0 bases, with 11 bases between the two germline ends. The V gene's germline CDR1 is SGHDT and CDR2 YYEEEE. As DNA, the CDR3 is TGTGCCAGCAGCCCGAGGCATTACTCCTACGAGCAGTACTTC. Its protein product is CASSPRHYSYEQYF.

The rearrangement joins TRBV20-1 to TRBJ2-7; the D gene is possibly TRBD1 (5 bases). Trimming took off 1 base at V and 0 bases at J, with 10 bases between the two ends. The germline CDR1 and CDR2 sequences are DFQATT and SNEGSKA (reference sequence). The CDR3 contains 14 residues. CDR3 DNA: TGCAGTGCTAGAGGAGGTCAGGGCTCCTACGAGCAGTACTTC. Amino acid sequence: CSARGGQGSYEQYF.

This clonotype appeared a few times. This chain uses TRBV12-3 or TRBV12-4 with TRBJ1-5; 7 positions match TRBD1. The ends lost 6 bases at V and 7 bases at J; junction bases unmatched: 9. The CDR3 covers 14 residues. The CDR3 sequence: CASSYGTAGQPQHF. The CDR3 DNA is TGTGCCAGCAGCTATGGGACAGCTGGGCAGCCCCAGCATTTT.

This chain uses TRBV5-1 with TRBJ2-7, with D unclear. CDR3 length equals 15 residues. The V end was cut by 0 bases, the J end by 4 bases, with 14 bases between. The germline V gene has CDR1 SGHRS and CDR2 YFSETQ. The CDR3 spells CASSLEEPVVYEQYF. The CDR3 nucleotides are TGCGCCAGCAGCTTGGAAGAACCCGTCGTATACGAGCAGTACTTC.

The V gene is TRBV29-1, the J gene TRBJ2-7; either TRBD1 or TRBD2 may fit D (6 bases each). The CDR3 spans 11 residues. The germline V gene has CDR1 SQVTM and CDR2 ANQGSEA. CDR3: CTRGRSYEQYF. The CDR3 coding sequence is TGCACTCGGGGGCGGTCCTACGAGCAGTACTTC.

The chain links TRBV7-9 to TRBJ1-1, with TRBD1 matching 7 bases. CDR1 is SEHNR, CDR2 FQNEAQ, per germline (reference sequence). The CDR3 runs to 15 residues. The J segment lost 1 base and the V segment lost 5 bases, leaving 7 bases of the junction unmatched. As DNA, the CDR3 is TGTGCCAGCAGCCCTAGAGGGGGCGGGAACACTGAAGCTTTCTTT. Residues: CASSPRGGGNTEAFF.

This chain links TRBV29-1 with TRBJ2-7; the match to TRBD1 covers 7 bases. This CDR3 contains 13 residues. The V segment lost 6 bases and the J segment 2 bases; nucleotides outside the gene matches: 7. From germline, CDR1 is SQVTM and CDR2 ANQGSEA. CDR3 sequence: CSVLGGSPYEQYF. CDR3 in DNA: TGCAGCGTGTTAGGGGGCTCCCCCTACGAGCAGTACTTC.

The DNA for the CDR3 is TGCAGCGCTAGGGGCAGGGTCAGGTCAGAGACCCAGTACTTC. This codes for CSARGRVRSETQYF. The V gene is TRBV29-1, the J gene TRBJ2-5; D is perhaps TRBD1 (5 bases). Per germline, CDR1 SQVTM and CDR2 ANQGSEA. V was clipped by 7 bases and J by 4 bases, with 19 bases between them. The CDR3 consists of 14 residues.

This clonotype was seen a handful of times. The chain has TRBV12-3 or TRBV12-4 and TRBJ1-5; 9 bases are a match to TRBD1. This CDR3 spans 17 amino acids. V shed 6 bases, J shed 5 bases, and the junction held 14 bases outside the gene matches. In DNA, the CDR3 is TGTGCCAGCAGCCTAACGACCCTCCGGGACAGGGATCAGCCCCAGCATTTT. Translating it yields CASSLTTLRDRDQPQHF.